Shown below are 29 T cell receptor beta chains from a single sample sequenced in a study of cytomegalovirus exposure and HLA in healthy donors. PCR employed 60 Vbeta and 13 Jbeta primers. Sequencing used immunoSEQ multiplex PCR; TCRdb keeps in-frame clones, though not all of them. The profile shows under 200,000 clones, approximately 82% of them singletons. The sequenced material came from PBMCs. These receptors were collected from a man between 50 and 59 years old in good health and CMV-seropositive.

V is TRBV7-3 and J is TRBJ2-5; D is perhaps TRBD2 (6 bases). Per germline, CDR1 SGHTA and CDR2 FQGTGA. The CDR3 consists of 14 residues. With 2 bases removed from V and 4 bases from J, the gap between germline ends came to 11 bases. CDR3 sequence reads: CASSLGVGGETQYF. CDR3 coding DNA: TGTGCCAGCAGCTTAGGTGTGGGGGGAGAGACCCAGTACTTC.

The gene calls are TRBV9 and TRBJ2-5; 11 nucleotides line up with TRBD2. V lost 1 base, J lost 4 bases, and 6 bases stayed unmatched. Germline V gives CDR1 SGDLS, CDR2 YYNGEE. This CDR3 is 16 amino acids long. The CDR3 sequence is CASSVTSGSRGETQYF. The CDR3 bases are TGTGCCAGCAGCGTAACTAGCGGGAGTCGGGGAGAGACCCAGTACTTC. The whole variable domain, remainder taken from reference TRBV9 and TRBJ2-5, is DSGVTQTPKHLITATGQRVTLRCSPRSGDLSVYWYQQSLDQGLQFLIQYYNGEERAKGNILERFSAQQFPDLHSELNLSSLELGDSALYFCASSVTSGSRGETQYFGPGTRLLVL.

V usage is TRBV6-6 and J usage is TRBJ1-5, with D possibly TRBD1 on 5 matching bases. The CDR3 covers 14 residues. Trimming took 6 bases from V and 0 from J, leaving 9 bases between them. CDR1 is MNHNY and CDR2 is SVGAGI in the germline V gene (reference sequence). CDR3 sequence reads: CASRAGHSNQPQHF. The CDR3 bases are TGTGCCAGCAGGGCGGGGCATAGCAATCAGCCCCAGCATTTT.

The gene calls are TRBV5-5 and TRBJ2-4, with unresolved D. The germline V gene encodes CDR1 SGHKS and CDR2 YYEKEE (reference sequence). The CDR3 extends over 15 amino acids. Trimming pared 0 bases from V and 1 base from J, leaving 8 bases between. CDR3 bases: TGTGCCAGCAGCTTGGATGAGGCGGCCAAAAACATTCAGTACTTC. Protein: CASSLDEAAKNIQYF.

The V gene is TRBV19, the J gene TRBJ1-5; a weak D match, TRBD1 (5 bases). The CDR3 runs to 15 residues. Between the trimmed V and J ends, which lost 4 bases and 10 bases, there was a span of 20 bases. CDR1 is LNHDA, CDR2 SQIVND, per germline (reference sequence). CDR3 in DNA: TGTGCCAGTAGTACTGACAGTCGCCGGGGGGGACCCCAGCATTTT. Its protein product is CASSTDSRRGGPQHF.

The table lists this clone with a count of one. The V gene is TRBV15, the J gene TRBJ2-3; 9 nucleotides line up with TRBD2. The CDR3 is made up of 18 amino acids. V lost 0 bases to trimming and J lost 1 base; unmatched junction nucleotides: 8. Germline-derived CDR1 and CDR2 are LNHNV and YYDKDF (reference sequence). The CDR3 here is CATSRDRGRGPGTDTQYF. CDR3 nucleotide sequence: TGTGCCACCAGCAGAGATCGCGGGAGGGGTCCGGGCACAGATACGCAGTATTTT.

The genes are TRBV7-9 and TRBJ2-1; D gene unclear. CDR3 size: 11 residues. V lost 6 bases and J lost 9, with 9 bases in between. CDR1 and CDR2 from the germline V gene are SEHNR and FQNEAQ (reference sequence). The CDR3 sequence: CASSRAGEQFF. For the CDR3, the DNA is TGTGCCAGCAGTAGAGCTGGTGAGCAGTTCTTC.

The chain recombines TRBV7-2 with TRBJ1-2; D is perhaps TRBD1 (5 bases). The V end was cut by 1 base, the J end by 5 bases, with 14 bases between. Germline CDR1 SGHTA, CDR2 FQGNSA. The CDR3 extends over 15 amino acids. CDR3 sequence: CASSLEGELGYGYTF. The CDR3 DNA reads as TGTGCCAGCAGCTTAGAAGGGGAATTGGGGTATGGCTACACCTTC. The variable domain in full, with the rest retrieved from reference TRBV7-2 and TRBJ1-2, is GAGVSQSPSNKVTEKGKDVELRCDPISGHTALYWYRQSLGQGLEFLIYFQGNSAPDKSGLPSDRFSAERTGGSVSTLTIQRTQQEDSAVYLCASSLEGELGYGYTFGSGTRLTVV.

The chain employs TRBV5-1 and TRBJ2-1, with 10 bases aligning to TRBD2. Germline V gene lookup returns CDR1 SGHRS and CDR2 YFSETQ. Trimming cost V 2 bases and J 8 bases; bases outside gene matches: 7. The length of the CDR3 is 15 residues. CDR3: CASSLSGRGGDEQFF. The DNA for the CDR3 is TGCGCCAGCAGCTTAAGCGGGAGGGGGGGCGATGAGCAGTTCTTC.

The chain has TRBV5-1 and TRBJ1-2, with a possible D match to TRBD1 (5 bases). The germline V gene has CDR1 SGHRS and CDR2 YFSETQ. Between the trimmed V and J ends, which lost 9 bases and 2 bases, there was a span of 11 bases. This CDR3 region has 12 residues. The CDR3 spells CATSDTNYGYTF. The DNA of the CDR3 is TGCGCCACCTCGGACACAAACTATGGCTACACCTTC.

The chain has TRBV4-2 and TRBJ2-2, with a tentative D call TRBD2 (5 bases). Germline V lookup: CDR1 LGHNA, CDR2 YNFKEQ. There are 15 residues in the CDR3. V dropped 1 base and J dropped 6 bases, with 12 bases sitting between them. CDR3 sequence (DNA): TGTGCCAGCAGCCAAGGTGCTAGCTTGCCCGGGGAGCTGTTTTTT. This encodes CASSQGASLPGELFF.

This rearrangement joins TRBV2 to TRBJ2-1, with TRBD1 as a possible D gene (6 bases). Germline CDR1 is SNHLY and CDR2 is FYNNEI. The CDR3 totals 13 residues. V was trimmed by 10 bases and J by 9 bases, leaving 19 bases between them. CDR3 sequence reads: CATATGPGLEQFF. The CDR3 DNA sequence: TGTGCCACCGCCACAGGGCCGGGGCTTGAGCAGTTCTTC.

The rearrangement uses TRBV5-6 and TRBJ2-5, with D tentatively TRBD1 (5 bases). Germline CDR1 is SGHDT and CDR2 is YYEEEE. The CDR3 spans 12 residues. V was shortened by 4 bases and J by 4 bases, with 8 bases between the two germline ends. The CDR3 DNA is TGTGCCAGCAGCCCCCAGGGAGAGACCCAGTACTTC. It translates to CASSPQGETQYF.

V usage is TRBV9 and J usage is TRBJ1-2; D not certain. Germline CDR1 and CDR2: SGDLS and YYNGEE. Trimming removed 0 bases from V and 5 bases from J, with 14 bases in between. This CDR3 spans 15 amino acids. CDR3 sequence (DNA): TGTGCCAGCAGCGTAGAAGCAGGTCCGGGGTATGGCTACACCTTC. It translates to CASSVEAGPGYGYTF.

The rearrangement uses TRBV9 and TRBJ1-4; D remains unclear. Trimming stripped 4 bases from V and 0 bases from J, with 10 bases between. The germline V gene encodes CDR1 SGDLS and CDR2 YYNGEE. The CDR3 totals 15 residues. CDR3 loop: CASSLRGATNEKLFF. The CDR3 DNA reads TGTGCCAGCAGCCTTCGCGGGGCAACTAATGAAAAACTGTTTTTT.

The genes are TRBV19 and TRBJ1-5, with D tentatively TRBD1 (6 bases). V was shortened by 7 bases and J by 0 bases, with 13 bases between the two germline ends. This CDR3 region has 15 residues. Germline CDR1 is LNHDA and CDR2 is SQIVND (reference sequence). The CDR3 region has the DNA TGTGCCAGTACCCCGTCGGACAGTAGCAATCAGCCCCAGCATTTT. Encoded protein: CASTPSDSSNQPQHF.

J is TRBJ1-1 and V is TRBV5-6; D is perhaps TRBD1 (5 bases). Germline V gives CDR1 SGHDT, CDR2 YYEEEE. The CDR3 is made up of 14 amino acids. Trimming stripped 0 bases from V and 1 base from J, with 7 bases between. The CDR3 sequence is CASSLAGGNTEAFF. CDR3 nucleotide sequence: TGTGCCAGCAGCTTGGCCGGGGGGAACACTGAAGCTTTCTTT. Combining the CDR3 with reference TRBV5-6 and TRBJ1-1 gives the whole variable domain DAGVTQSPTHLIKTRGQQVTLRCSPKSGHDTVSWYQQALGQGPQFIFQYYEEEERQRGNFPDRFSGHQFPNYSSELNVNALLLGDSALYLCASSLAGGNTEAFFGQGTRLTVV.

This chain's CDR3 is CSVGNPGQGKTGNTIYF. DNA for the CDR3: TGCAGCGTTGGGAACCCGGGACAGGGGAAAACTGGAAACACCATATATTTT. V usage is TRBV29-1 and J usage is TRBJ1-3, with 10 bases identical to TRBD1. The V segment lost 4 bases and the J segment 2 bases; nucleotides outside the gene matches: 11. Germline V gives CDR1 SQVTM, CDR2 ANQGSEA. The CDR3 sequence is 17 residues long. The full variable domain, completed using reference TRBV29-1 and TRBJ1-3, is SAVISQKPSRDICQRGTSLTIQCQVDSQVTMMFWYRQQPGQSLTLIATANQGSEATYESGFVIDKFPISRPNLTFSTLTVSNMSPEDSSIYLCSVGNPGQGKTGNTIYFGEGSWLTVV.

This chain connects TRBV7-2 to TRBJ1-5; TRBD1 is a possible D gene (6 bases). V lost 4 bases and J 4 bases, leaving 11 bases between the germline ends. The CDR3 runs to 14 residues. CDR1 and CDR2 from the germline V gene are SGHTA and FQGNSA. The CDR3 coding sequence is TGTGCCAGCAGCTCCTGGGGACATAATCAGCCCCAGCATTTT. Amino acid sequence: CASSSWGHNQPQHF.

The rearrangement links TRBV5-1 to TRBJ1-5, with 7 bases lining up with TRBD1. The CDR3 is made up of 17 amino acids. Losses at the gene ends were 4 bases for V and 0 bases for J; bases not matched to a gene: 10. Germline V gene sequence: CDR1 SGHRS, CDR2 YFSETQ. The CDR3 nucleotides are TGCGCCAGCAGCCCCGGACAGGACTTCTATAGCAATCAGCCCCAGCATTTT. Translation gives CASSPGQDFYSNQPQHF.

This chain uses TRBV19 with TRBJ1-5; D not certain. In germline, CDR1 is LNHDA, CDR2 SQIVND (reference sequence). The CDR3 contains 14 residues. V dropped 7 bases and J dropped 0 bases, with 10 bases sitting between them. In DNA, the CDR3 is TGTGCCAGTAACAGAGACTATAGCAATCAGCCCCAGCATTTT. Encoded protein: CASNRDYSNQPQHF.

The chain joins TRBV7-9 to TRBJ2-2, with D maybe TRBD1 (6 bases). The germline V gene has CDR1 SEHNR and CDR2 FQNEAQ (reference sequence). V lost 3 bases and J lost 0, with 14 bases in between. The CDR3 runs 17 residues. The CDR3 loop reads CASSFLGQGTNTGELFF. The CDR3 nucleotides read TGTGCCAGCAGCTTCCTCGGGCAGGGGACGAACACCGGGGAGCTGTTTTTT.

This chain uses TRBV28 with TRBJ1-5; D possibly corresponds to TRBD1 (6 bases). This CDR3 contains 15 residues. V was pared by 7 bases and J by 7 bases, with 20 bases between. From germline, CDR1 is MDHEN and CDR2 SYDVKM. CDR3 sequence: CASTGAQAGSQPQHF. The CDR3 nucleotides read TGTGCCAGCACAGGGGCGCAGGCAGGATCCCAGCCCCAGCATTTT.

This sequence joins TRBV10-3 and TRBJ2-1, with 10 bases aligning to TRBD2. This CDR3 has 14 amino acids. V dropped 5 bases and J dropped 6; count of bases not matched to a gene: 4. CDR1 and CDR2 from the germline V gene are ENHRY and SYGVKD. In DNA, the CDR3 is TGTGCCATCAGTACGGGACTAGCGAGCAATGAGCAGTTCTTC. This gives the protein CAISTGLASNEQFF.

The chain joins TRBV6-1 to TRBJ1-3; D call uncertain. CDR1 and CDR2 from the germline V gene are MNHNS and SASEGT. The V gene lost 2 bases and the J gene lost 0 bases, with 8 bases spanning the gap. The CDR3 has 15 amino acids. CDR3 sequence: CASSELADSGNTIYF. For the CDR3, the DNA is TGTGCCAGCAGTGAACTGGCCGACTCTGGAAACACCATATATTTT.

The J gene is TRBJ2-4, the V gene TRBV19; 10 nucleotides match TRBD2. This CDR3 contains 20 residues. Germline V gives CDR1 LNHDA, CDR2 SQIVND (reference sequence). Losses at the gene ends were 5 bases for V and 0 bases for J; bases not matched to a gene: 16. CDR3 residues: CASSVGSASGREIAKNIQYF. In DNA form, the CDR3 reads TGTGCCAGTAGTGTTGGTTCGGCTAGCGGGAGAGAGATAGCCAAAAACATTCAGTACTTC.

The chain uses TRBV4-1 and TRBJ2-3; 14 bases map to TRBD2. The J segment lost 4 bases and the V segment lost 4 bases, leaving 10 bases of the junction unmatched. This CDR3 has 18 residues. The germline CDR1 and CDR2 sequences are MGHRA and YSYEKL. CDR3 region: CASSLLTSGRADADTQYF. The CDR3 DNA follows: TGCGCCAGCAGCCTTTTGACTAGCGGGAGGGCCGACGCAGATACGCAGTATTTT.

The DNA for the CDR3 is TGTGCCAGCAGTCACCGGGACAGGGGCAACTCCTACGAGCAGTACGTC. Translating gives CASSHRDRGNSYEQYV. The chain links TRBV27 to TRBJ2-7; 10 bases align to TRBD1. The CDR3 contains 16 residues. After removal of 5 bases from V and 0 bases from J, the junction contained 7 bases not matched to a gene. CDR1 and CDR2 from the germline V gene are MNHEY and SMNVEV (reference sequence).

This rearrangement joins TRBV30 to TRBJ1-2; the match to TRBD1 covers 7 bases. The CDR3 loop spans 15 amino acids. The germline gives CDR1 GTSNPN, CDR2 SVGIG (reference sequence). V shed 3 bases and J 7 bases; nucleotides not matched to a gene: 14. The CDR3 is CAWRPVGQLEGGYTF. Written as DNA, the CDR3 is TGTGCCTGGAGGCCCGTGGGACAGCTAGAAGGTGGCTACACCTTC.